One and the same sample provided the 4 T cell receptor beta chains below, sequenced in a study of blood T cell repertoires in COVID-19. Method: immunoSEQ multiplex PCR; TCRdb's copy keeps in-frame clones and lacks some. The data contain 25,000 to 30,000 clones, about three quarters of them singletons. The sequenced sample was peripheral blood. Receptors originate from a boy between 2 and 15 years old with active or convalescent COVID-19.

V gene TRBV7-2 combines with J gene TRBJ2-5; perhaps TRBD2 as D (6 bases). This CDR3 has 13 residues. V gave up 8 bases and J gave up 1 base, with 11 bases separating them. Germline V gene lookup returns CDR1 SGHTA and CDR2 FQGNSA. The CDR3 spells CASCVAVQETQYF. In DNA form, the CDR3 reads TGTGCCAGCTGTGTAGCGGTCCAAGAGACCCAGTACTTC.

As DNA, the CDR3 is TGTGCCTGGAGACTCACCGGACAGTTATATGGCTACACCTTC. Its translation is CAWRLTGQLYGYTF. The chain employs TRBV30 and TRBJ1-2; TRBD1 is a possible D gene (6 bases). In germline, CDR1 is GTSNPN, CDR2 SVGIG (reference sequence). V was pared by 3 bases and J by 5 bases, with 16 bases between. The CDR3 is made up of 14 amino acids.

CDR3 loop: CASSAVGRTEAFF. DNA for the CDR3: TGTGCCAGTAGTGCGGTCGGCCGGACTGAAGCTTTCTTT. This rearrangement joins TRBV19 to TRBJ1-1; unclear D gene. The germline V and J ends were trimmed by 5 bases and 5 bases, with 12 bases remaining between them. Germline V CDR1 and CDR2: LNHDA, SQIVND (reference sequence). The CDR3 extends over 13 amino acids.

This clone was seen ten or more times. The J gene is TRBJ1-2, the V gene TRBV30; D gene uncertain. The CDR3 totals 15 residues. V lost 3 bases and J 4 bases, leaving 18 bases between the germline ends. CDR1 GTSNPN and CDR2 SVGIG come from the germline V gene (reference sequence). The CDR3 region has the DNA TGTGCCTGGAGGGAAGGCGGGGTGATTAGCTATGGCTACACCTTC. Protein product: CAWREGGVISYGYTF.